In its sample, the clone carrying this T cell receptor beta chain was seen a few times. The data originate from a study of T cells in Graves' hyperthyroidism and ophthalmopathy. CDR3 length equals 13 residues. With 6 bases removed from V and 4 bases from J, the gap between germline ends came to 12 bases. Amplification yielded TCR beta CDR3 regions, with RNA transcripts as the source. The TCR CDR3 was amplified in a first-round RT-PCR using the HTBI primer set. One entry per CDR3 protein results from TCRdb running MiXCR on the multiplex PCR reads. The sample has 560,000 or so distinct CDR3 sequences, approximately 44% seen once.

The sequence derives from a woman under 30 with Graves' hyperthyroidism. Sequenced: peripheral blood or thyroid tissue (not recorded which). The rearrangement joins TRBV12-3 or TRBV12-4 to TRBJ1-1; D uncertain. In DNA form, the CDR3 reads TGTGCCAGCAGCTCACACTCGAGCACTGAAGCTTTCTTT. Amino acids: CASSSHSSTEAFF.